The 18 T cell receptor beta chains given below trace back to one sample, sequenced in a study of T-cell memory formation after mild COVID-19. TCRdb re-called the 5' RACE reads through MiXCR, storing one row per CDR3 protein. The sample shows around 500,000 distinct CDR3 sequences, approximately 18% of them seen only once. The sample was PBMCs or a T cell subset sorted from them (not recorded which). The source of these receptors is an adult woman who had mild COVID-19 (a few samples of this study predate the infection). Cell type and time point are not known.

About this clonotype: Mismatch with germline at one junction end may stem from a read error. The genes are TRBV7-7 and TRBJ2-5; D possibly corresponds to TRBD1 (5 bases). The CDR3 sequence is 15 residues long. Looked up from germline, CDR1 is SSHAT and CDR2 is FNYEAQ (reference sequence). DNA for the CDR3: TGTGCTAGCAGCTTAGATGACAGTAGGGGAGAGACCCAGTACTTC. Translated: CASSLDDSRGETQYF.

This clonotype came up a few times. V usage is TRBV20-1 and J usage is TRBJ2-1, with TRBD1 matching 8 bases. The CDR3 contains 14 residues. V was pared by 3 bases and J by 4 bases, with 5 bases of the junction left unmatched. CDR1 is DFQATT and CDR2 is SNEGSKA in the germline V gene (reference sequence). This CDR3 reads CSASSGGRYNEQFF. CDR3 in DNA: TGCAGTGCTAGTTCAGGGGGCAGGTACAATGAGCAGTTCTTC.

The chain recombines TRBV12-3 or TRBV12-4 with TRBJ1-2; 8 bases align to TRBD1. The CDR3 is 15 residues long. V lost 0 bases, J lost 0 bases, and 0 bases stayed unmatched. Here the CDR3 DNA reads TGTGCCAGCAGTTTAGCGGGACAGGCTAACTATGGCTACACCTTC. Its translation: CASSLAGQANYGYTF.

The chain carries TRBV4-1 and TRBJ2-3; 9 bases are a match to TRBD2. J was trimmed by 5 bases and V by 4 bases; bases with no gene match: 13. In germline, CDR1 is MGHRA, CDR2 YSYEKL. The CDR3 has 17 amino acids. In DNA, the CDR3 is TGCGCCAGCAGCCCCTCTGGAGGCGGGGGGGCCGTAGATACGCAGTATTTT. Protein: CASSPSGGGGAVDTQYF.

J is TRBJ2-5 and V is TRBV20-1; possibly TRBD2 for D (7 bases). Per germline, CDR1 DFQATT and CDR2 SNEGSKA (reference sequence). Trimming stripped 1 base from V and 7 bases from J, with 16 bases between. The CDR3 sequence is 14 residues long. The CDR3 DNA reads TGCAGTGCTAGAGGTGGCGCGGGGGCCGGGACCCAGTACTTC. It codes for CSARGGAGAGTQYF.

In its sample, this clonotype was seen many times. V is TRBV4-2 and J is TRBJ1-1, with D possibly matching TRBD1 (5 bases). Germline CDR1 reads LGHNA; CDR2 reads YNFKEQ. Deletions cut 4 bases from V and 5 bases from J, with 8 bases between. The CDR3 extends over 12 amino acids. The CDR3 bases are TGTGCCAGCAGCCCGTGGGGGACTGAAGCTTTCTTT. This translates into CASSPWGTEAFF.

The chain carries TRBV7-9 and TRBJ2-3, with TRBD1 as a possible D gene (6 bases). Trimming took off 10 bases at V and 2 bases at J, with 16 bases between the two ends. CDR1 is SEHNR, CDR2 FQNEAQ, per germline (reference sequence). This CDR3 has 14 residues. Here the CDR3 DNA reads TGTGCCACCGAAGCAGGGGTCCTCACAGATACGCAGTATTTT. This codes for CATEAGVLTDTQYF.

The chain carries TRBV11-2 and TRBJ2-5; possibly TRBD1 or TRBD2 for D (5 bases each). This CDR3 has 15 amino acids. V was cut by 4 bases and J by 7 bases, with 19 bases left in between. Germline V gene sequence: CDR1 SGHAT, CDR2 FQNNGV. CDR3 nucleotide sequence: TGTGCCAGCAGCTCTATGAGAGGGGTGAGACTGACCCAGTACTTC. Amino acid sequence: CASSSMRGVRLTQYF.

The genes are TRBV9 and TRBJ1-1, with 9 bases identical to TRBD1. Germline trimming cut 0 bases from V and 0 bases from J; bases unmatched to any gene: 6. Germline CDR1 SGDLS, CDR2 YYNGEE. This CDR3 has 17 residues. For the CDR3, the DNA is TGTGCCAGCAGCGTAGACAAAGGGACAGGGATGAACACTGAAGCTTTCTTT. As protein: CASSVDKGTGMNTEAFF.

The rearrangement links TRBV3-1 to TRBJ2-3; D tentatively fits TRBD1 or TRBD2 (5 bases each). CDR3 size: 12 residues. Germline CDR1 reads LGHDT; CDR2 reads YNNKEL (reference sequence). V was pared by 1 base and J by 14 bases, with 13 bases between. The CDR3 DNA sequence: TGTGCCAGCAGCCAAGTCGGGGCTATTCTGTATTTT. It specifies CASSQVGAILYF.

This rearrangement joins TRBV11-3 to TRBJ2-5; D ambiguous. Germline V CDR1 and CDR2: SGHNT, YENEEA. CDR3 length: 13 residues. Between the trimmed V and J ends, which lost 5 bases and 3 bases, there was a span of 10 bases. The CDR3, as DNA: TGTGCCAGCAGCATCGGGCCTGAAGAGACCCAGTACTTC. Translating it yields CASSIGPEETQYF.

This clonotype was seen a handful of times. In DNA form, the CDR3 reads TGTGCCAGCAGTTTAACTCAGGGGAGCCTAATAATGAACACTGAAGCTTTCTTT. It yields the protein CASSLTQGSLIMNTEAFF. The chain carries TRBV27 and TRBJ1-1, with a weak D call TRBD1 (6 bases). V shed 2 bases and J shed 0 bases, with 19 bases lying between them. The CDR3 covers 18 residues. Germline CDR1 MNHEY, CDR2 SMNVEV (reference sequence).

The rearrangement joins TRBV7-6 to TRBJ1-1; D might be TRBD1 (5 bases). V was trimmed by 5 bases and J by 1 base, leaving 14 bases between them. Germline CDR1 and CDR2: SGHVS and FNYEAQ. The CDR3 covers 15 residues. CDR3 coding DNA: TGTGCCAGCAGCCCCCGGGTGGGGCCGAACACTGAAGCTTTCTTT. Residues: CASSPRVGPNTEAFF.

This clonotype was detected many times. The genes are TRBV11-3 and TRBJ2-5, with 7 nucleotides matching TRBD1. The CDR3 consists of 14 residues. The V gene's germline CDR1 is SGHNT and CDR2 YENEEA. J lost 5 bases, V lost 2 bases, and 5 bases had no gene match. The CDR3 sequence is CASSLKGAGETQYF. The DNA of the CDR3 is TGTGCCAGCAGCTTAAAGGGGGCAGGGGAGACCCAGTACTTC.

The rearrangement links TRBV7-9 to TRBJ2-6; 7 positions agree with TRBD1. Trimming cost V 5 bases and J 6 bases; bases outside gene matches: 7. There are 15 residues in the CDR3. CDR1 SEHNR and CDR2 FQNEAQ come from the germline V gene (reference sequence). CDR3 loop: CASSPWDSSANVLTF. The CDR3 nucleotides are TGTGCCAGCAGCCCCTGGGACAGTTCGGCCAACGTCCTGACTTTC.

This clonotype was recorded a few times. For the CDR3, the DNA is TGTGCCAGCAGCTATCGACTAGCGGGGGGCCAAGAGACCCAGTACTTC. It codes for CASSYRLAGGQETQYF. The V gene is TRBV12-3 or TRBV12-4, the J gene TRBJ2-5; 13 bases align to TRBD2. V lost 6 bases and J lost 1; bases outside the gene matches: 5. CDR3 length: 16 residues.

This chain uses TRBV7-9 with TRBJ1-2; 7 bases line up with TRBD1. V lost 1 base, J lost 8 bases, and 4 bases stayed unmatched. The germline V gene has CDR1 SEHNR and CDR2 FQNEAQ (reference sequence). The CDR3 spans 13 residues. CDR3 region: CASSLEGAQGYTF. Written as DNA, the CDR3 is TGTGCCAGCAGCTTAGAGGGGGCCCAAGGCTACACCTTC.

The CDR3 sequence: CASSDDRASYEQYF. CDR3 bases: TGTGCCAGCAGTGATGACAGGGCCTCCTACGAGCAGTACTTC. The rearrangement links TRBV2 to TRBJ2-7; 7 bases map to TRBD1. The germline V gene has CDR1 SNHLY and CDR2 FYNNEI. V lost 3 bases, J lost 0 bases, and 2 bases stayed unmatched. The CDR3 consists of 14 residues.